The 3 T cell receptor beta chains given below trace back to one sample, sequenced in a study of post-analysis software for immune sequencing data. The TCR beta cDNA libraries carried unique molecular identifiers. Via MiXCR, TCRdb re-called the PCR reads, giving one row per CDR3 protein. Of about 820,000 distinct CDR3 sequences in the sample, roughly half were seen once. The antigens of these receptors remain unknown. General observations from the study: Among four to six TRBV segments more frequent in patients than controls were TRBV5-6, TRBV5-1 and TRBV20-1.

Sequenced sample: blood. The receptors here all came from a girl between 5 and 17 years old with multiple sclerosis.

The V gene is TRBV28, the J gene TRBJ1-2; 7 bases map to TRBD1. J lost 2 bases, V lost 3 bases, and 6 bases had no gene match. Germline V gives CDR1 MDHEN, CDR2 SYDVKM. CDR3 size: 15 residues. DNA for the CDR3: TGTGCCAGCAGTTTGACAGGGATTGGAAACTATGGCTACACCTTC. It codes for CASSLTGIGNYGYTF.

This clonotype occurred many times. The chain is built from TRBV5-6 and TRBJ2-3, with TRBD2 as a possible D gene (5 bases). V was clipped by 5 bases and J by 3 bases, with 10 bases between them. CDR3 size: 13 residues. CDR1 and CDR2 from the germline V gene are SGHDT and YYEEEE. CDR3: CASSRRGTDTQYF. In nucleotides, the CDR3 is TGTGCCAGCAGTCGCAGAGGGACAGATACGCAGTATTTT.

This clonotype was seen only a few times. The CDR3 is CSASIRLQETQYF. DNA of the CDR3: TGCAGTGCTAGCATCCGGCTCCAAGAGACCCAGTACTTC. J is TRBJ2-5 and V is TRBV20-1; no definite D call. V dropped 3 bases and J dropped 1 base, with 9 bases sitting between them. Germline lookup yields CDR1 DFQATT and CDR2 SNEGSKA (reference sequence). The CDR3 contains 13 residues.